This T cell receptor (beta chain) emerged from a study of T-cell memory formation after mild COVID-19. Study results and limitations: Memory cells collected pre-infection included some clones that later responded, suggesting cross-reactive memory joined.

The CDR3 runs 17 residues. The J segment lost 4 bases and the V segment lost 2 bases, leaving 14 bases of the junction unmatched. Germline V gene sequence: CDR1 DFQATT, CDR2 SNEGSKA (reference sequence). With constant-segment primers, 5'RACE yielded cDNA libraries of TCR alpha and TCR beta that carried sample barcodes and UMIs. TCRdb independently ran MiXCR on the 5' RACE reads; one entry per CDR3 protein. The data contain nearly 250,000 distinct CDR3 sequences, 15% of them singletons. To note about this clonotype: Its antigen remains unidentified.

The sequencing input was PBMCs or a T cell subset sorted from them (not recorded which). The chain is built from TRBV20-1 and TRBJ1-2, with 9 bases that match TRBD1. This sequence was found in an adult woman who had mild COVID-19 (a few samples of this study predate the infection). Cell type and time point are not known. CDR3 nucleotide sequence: TGCAGTGCTAGACGGAACAGGGGGCAGATTGACAGCTATGGCTACACCTTC. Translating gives CSARRNRGQIDSYGYTF.